This T cell receptor beta chain appears in the sequencing data of a study of early T cells in non-severe SARS-CoV-2 infection. Study findings and constraints: VDJdb matching favored anti-spike CD8 responses, missing private and CD4 specificities.

A single record per CDR3 protein comes from TCRdb applying MiXCR to the 5' RACE reads. In the table there are tens of thousands of distinct CDR3 sequences, roughly a tenth of which are singletons. The CDR3 sequence is 13 residues long. V dropped 3 bases and J dropped 0 bases, with 5 bases sitting between them. Germline-derived CDR1 and CDR2 are LGHNT and FRNRAP. This clonotype has just a few counts. What it binds is not known. Sequencing used whole blood, obtained at baseline. The chain joins TRBV12-5 to TRBJ1-1; no firm D call. The TCR sequence derives from an adult who was a healthcare worker with PCR-confirmed SARS-CoV-2 infection or an uninfected control (not recorded which). The CDR3 loop reads CASGFTLNTEAFF. The CDR3 DNA is TGTGCTAGTGGTTTTACTCTGAACACTGAAGCTTTCTTT.